A selection of T cell receptor beta chains follows, all from one sample in a study of beta chain features in type 1 diabetes. The repertoire was sequenced with immunoSEQ multiplex PCR; TCRdb's copy has only in-frame clones and lacks some. The repertoire holds 140,000 to 150,000 clones, about 51% seen once, with 0.4% to 0.5% in the top ten. Sequencing was performed on Tregs from blood. The receptors here all came from a man between 18 and 29 years old in good health. The conserved cysteine and the conserved F or W are not part of the CDR3 here. The D gene is left open where the match is weak. Some rows have no size entry. The others give once, few or many, or a class for an expanded clone.

v_gene | d_gene | abundance | CDR3aa
TRBV30 | NA | few | AWSVLGDSPLH
TRBV5-6 | NA | few | ASSLIGMSAYEQY
TRBV7-3 | TRBD1 | once | ASSQRQGSWETQY
TRBV6-5 | NA | few | ASSYSSGLLGYGYT
TRBV29-1 | NA | NA | SVEDPSVFRGQF
TRBV18 | NA | NA | ASSPTETANYGYT
TRBV2 | NA | once | ASSFRVGGYT
TRBV4-1 | NA | NA | ASSQDLRRGKETQY
TRBV30 | NA | NA | AWSVWAGPETQY
TRBV18 | NA | NA | ASSPQTRGYNEQF
TRBV5-1 | NA | NA | ASSLGGVFGYGYT
TRBV5-4 | TRBD1 | NA | ASSRDRGTEKLF
TRBV10-3 | NA | NA | ASRLAMASYEQY
TRBV29-1 | NA | few | SVVAGYGEQF
TRBV7-7 | NA | few | ASSSYTGELF
TRBV28 | NA | NA | ASGWGAEAF
TRBV11-2 | NA | NA | ASSFSTSNPQY
TRBV5-4 | NA | NA | ASSSVRTSLFNTEAF
TRBV5-1 | NA | NA | ASSFGTGTQETQY
TRBV7-9 | TRBD1 | NA | ASSYHRDRPNYGYT
TRBV6-5 | TRBD1 | NA | ASRPPTGYNEQF
TRBV28 | NA | NA | ASSLGGYGTEAF
TRBV29-1 | NA | NA | SVEDIGRGSYEQY
TRBV30 | NA | NA | AWNDPGTNYGYT
TRBV5-4 | NA | few | ASSYGTPSGGETQY
TRBV10-3 | TRBD1 | NA | AISGTGNEQY
TRBV4-3 | NA | few | ASSQEQGNEQF
TRBV11-2 | NA | few | ASSLDRDTQY
TRBV25-1 | TRBD1 | NA | ASSGSGQASSYNSPLH
TRBV11-2 | TRBD1 | NA | ASSSTDRAYGYT
TRBV4-3 | NA | NA | ASSQEAGPQH
TRBV7-9 | NA | NA | ASRSPGYTYGYT
TRBV4-2 | NA | NA | ASSQVVGGSGTGELF
TRBV18 | TRBD1 | few | ASSTGRTGATEAF
TRBV30 | NA | NA | AWSGASATNEKLF
TRBV29-1 | TRBD1 | few | SVSQGVWTGELF
TRBV7-2 | TRBD1 | NA | ASSLKLGQSYNEQF
TRBV7-2 | NA | NA | ASSTPGRGIYGCT
TRBV7-2 | TRBD1 | NA | ASSPWTGPQETQY
TRBV7-2 | NA | few | ASSLAARGQF